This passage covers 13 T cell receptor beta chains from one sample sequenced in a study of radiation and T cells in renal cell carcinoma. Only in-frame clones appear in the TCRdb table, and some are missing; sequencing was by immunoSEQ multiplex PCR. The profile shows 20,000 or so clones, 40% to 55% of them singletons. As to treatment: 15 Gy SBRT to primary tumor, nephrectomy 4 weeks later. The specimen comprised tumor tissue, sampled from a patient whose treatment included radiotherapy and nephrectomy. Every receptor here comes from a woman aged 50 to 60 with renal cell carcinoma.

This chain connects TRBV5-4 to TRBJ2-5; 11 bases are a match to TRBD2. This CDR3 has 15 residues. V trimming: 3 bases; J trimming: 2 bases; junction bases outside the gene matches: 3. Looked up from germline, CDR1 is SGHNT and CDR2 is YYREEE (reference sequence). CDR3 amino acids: CASSSGLADQETQYF. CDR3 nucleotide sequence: TGTGCCAGCAGCTCGGGACTAGCGGATCAAGAGACCCAGTACTTC.

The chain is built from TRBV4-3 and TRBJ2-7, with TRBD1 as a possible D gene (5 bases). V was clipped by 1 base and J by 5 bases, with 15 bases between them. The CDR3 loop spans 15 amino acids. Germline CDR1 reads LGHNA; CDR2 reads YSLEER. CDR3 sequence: CASSQGPLGQNEQYF. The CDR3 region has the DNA TGCGCCAGCAGCCAAGGACCTCTGGGGCAGAACGAGCAGTACTTC.

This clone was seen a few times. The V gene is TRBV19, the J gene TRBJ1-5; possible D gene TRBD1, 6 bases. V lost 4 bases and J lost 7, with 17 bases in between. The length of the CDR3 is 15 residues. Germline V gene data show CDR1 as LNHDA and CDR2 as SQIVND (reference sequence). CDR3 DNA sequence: TGTGCCAGTAGTACAGGGCGAGGGGGAAGGCAGCCCCAGCATTTT. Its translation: CASSTGRGGRQPQHF.

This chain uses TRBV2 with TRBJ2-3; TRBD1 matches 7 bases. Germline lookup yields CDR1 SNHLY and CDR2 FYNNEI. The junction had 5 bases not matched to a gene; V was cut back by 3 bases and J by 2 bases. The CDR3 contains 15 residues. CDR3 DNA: TGTGCCAGCAGTGAGCTGGACAGGCTCACAGATACGCAGTATTTT. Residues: CASSELDRLTDTQYF.

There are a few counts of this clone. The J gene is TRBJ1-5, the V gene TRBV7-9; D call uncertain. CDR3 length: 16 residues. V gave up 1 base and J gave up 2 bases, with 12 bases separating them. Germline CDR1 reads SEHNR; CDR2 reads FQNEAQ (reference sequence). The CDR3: CASSLGEGEGNQPQHF. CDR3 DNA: TGTGCCAGCAGCTTAGGGGAGGGAGAAGGCAATCAGCCCCAGCATTTT.

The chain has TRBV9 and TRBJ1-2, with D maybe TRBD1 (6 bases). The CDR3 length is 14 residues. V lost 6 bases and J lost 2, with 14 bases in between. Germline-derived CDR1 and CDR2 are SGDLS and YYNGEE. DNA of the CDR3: TGTGCCAGCAATGAACAGGGAGGAAACTATGGCTACACCTTC. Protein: CASNEQGGNYGYTF. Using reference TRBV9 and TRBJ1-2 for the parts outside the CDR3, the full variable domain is DSGVTQTPKHLITATGQRVTLRCSPRSGDLSVYWYQQSLDQGLQFLIQYYNGEERAKGNILERFSAQQFPDLHSELNLSSLELGDSALYFCASNEQGGNYGYTFGSGTRLTVV.

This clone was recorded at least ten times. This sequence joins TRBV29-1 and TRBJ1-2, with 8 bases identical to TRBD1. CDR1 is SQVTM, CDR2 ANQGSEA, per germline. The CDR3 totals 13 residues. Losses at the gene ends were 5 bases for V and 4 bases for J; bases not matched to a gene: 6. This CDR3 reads CSVYGTGTYGYTF. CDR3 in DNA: TGCAGCGTTTACGGGACAGGCACCTATGGCTACACCTTC. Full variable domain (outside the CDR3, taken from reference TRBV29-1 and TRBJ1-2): SAVISQKPSRDICQRGTSLTIQCQVDSQVTMMFWYRQQPGQSLTLIATANQGSEATYESGFVIDKFPISRPNLTFSTLTVSNMSPEDSSIYLCSVYGTGTYGYTFGSGTRLTVV.

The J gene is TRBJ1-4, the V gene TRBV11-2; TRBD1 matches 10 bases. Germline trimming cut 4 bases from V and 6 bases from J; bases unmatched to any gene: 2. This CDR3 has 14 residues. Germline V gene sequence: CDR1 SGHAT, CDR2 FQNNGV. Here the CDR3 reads CASSSGTGDEKLFF. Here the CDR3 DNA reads TGTGCCAGCAGCTCAGGGACAGGGGATGAAAAACTGTTTTTT.

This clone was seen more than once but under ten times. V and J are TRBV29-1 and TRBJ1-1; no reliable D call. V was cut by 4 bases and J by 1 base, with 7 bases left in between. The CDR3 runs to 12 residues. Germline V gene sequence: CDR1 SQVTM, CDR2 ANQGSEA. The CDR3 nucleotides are TGCAGCGTTGTAGTAACGAACACTGAAGCTTTCTTT. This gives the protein CSVVVTNTEAFF.

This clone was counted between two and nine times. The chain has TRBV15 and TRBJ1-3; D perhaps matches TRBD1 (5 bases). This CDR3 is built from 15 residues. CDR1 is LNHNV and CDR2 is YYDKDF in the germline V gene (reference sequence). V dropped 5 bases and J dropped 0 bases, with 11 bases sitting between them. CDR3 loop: CATSRPGASGNTIYF. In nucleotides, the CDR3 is TGTGCCACCAGCCGCCCTGGGGCCTCTGGAAACACCATATATTTT.

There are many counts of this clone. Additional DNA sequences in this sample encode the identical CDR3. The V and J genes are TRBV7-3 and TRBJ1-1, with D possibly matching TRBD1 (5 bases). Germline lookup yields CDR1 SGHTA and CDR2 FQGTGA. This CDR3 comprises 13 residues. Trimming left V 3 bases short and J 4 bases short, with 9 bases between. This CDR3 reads CASSFQGGTEAFF. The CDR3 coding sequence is TGTGCCAGCAGCTTCCAGGGTGGCACTGAAGCTTTCTTT. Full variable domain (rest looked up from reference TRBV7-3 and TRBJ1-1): GAGVSQTPSNKVTEKGKYVELRCDPISGHTALYWYRQSLGQGPEFLIYFQGTGAADDSGLPNDRFFAVRPEGSVSTLKIQRTERGDSAVYLCASSFQGGTEAFFGQGTRLTVV.

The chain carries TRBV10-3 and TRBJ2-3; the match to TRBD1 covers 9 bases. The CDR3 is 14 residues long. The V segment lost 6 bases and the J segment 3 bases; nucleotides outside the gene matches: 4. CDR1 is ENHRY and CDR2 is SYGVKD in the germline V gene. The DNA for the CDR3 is TGTGCCATCAGCACAGGACAGGGGACAGATACGCAGTATTTT. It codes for CAISTGQGTDTQYF.

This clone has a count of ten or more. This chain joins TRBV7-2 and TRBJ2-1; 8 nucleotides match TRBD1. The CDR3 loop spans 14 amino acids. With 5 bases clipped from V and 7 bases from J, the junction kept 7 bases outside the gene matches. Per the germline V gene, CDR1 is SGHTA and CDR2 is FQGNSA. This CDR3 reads CASSPRTGGNEQFF. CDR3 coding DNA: TGTGCCAGCAGCCCCCGAACAGGGGGGAATGAGCAGTTCTTC.